These 7 T cell receptor beta chains were all obtained from the same sample, sequenced in a study of T cell repertoires in cytomegalovirus infection. TCRdb independently ran MiXCR on the reads; one entry per CDR3 protein. The repertoire holds a few hundred thousand distinct CDR3 sequences, over 15% seen once, with approximately 10% in the top ten. Material: PBMCs. The receptor set was obtained from a human donor in good health (CMV status not recorded). Some clones in this sample may be carry-over from other donors' samples.

This clonotype has ten or more counts. The genes are TRBV19 and TRBJ1-5, with 7 bases aligning to TRBD1. CDR1 is LNHDA and CDR2 is SQIVND in the germline V gene (reference sequence). Unmatched junction bases numbered 15, after V lost 6 bases and J lost 4 bases. The CDR3 spans 17 residues. The CDR3 loop reads CASRAGTAMRWNQPQHF. The CDR3 DNA sequence: TGTGCCAGTAGAGCTGGGACAGCGATGAGATGGAATCAGCCCCAGCATTTT.

This clonotype was counted a few times. V is TRBV19 and J is TRBJ2-5; 8 nucleotides match TRBD2. Germline lookup yields CDR1 LNHDA and CDR2 SQIVND (reference sequence). The V gene end was trimmed by 3 bases and the J gene end by 5 bases; junction bases not matched to a gene: 11. This CDR3 has 16 residues. The CDR3 region has the DNA TGTGCCAGTAGTATCCGAACCGGGACTAGTCAGGAGACCCAGTACTTC. Amino acid sequence: CASSIRTGTSQETQYF.

The chain carries TRBV20-1 and TRBJ1-1; D not resolved. Per germline, CDR1 DFQATT and CDR2 SNEGSKA (reference sequence). The CDR3 runs 13 residues. Trimming shortened V by 2 bases and J by 10 bases, and 17 bases separated the two germline ends. CDR3 in amino acids: CSARKGSALSAFF. CDR3 in DNA: TGCAGTGCTAGAAAAGGAAGCGCTTTATCAGCTTTCTTT.

This chain connects TRBV6-1 to TRBJ2-7; no definite D call. CDR3 length: 14 amino acids. V gave up 6 bases and J gave up 2 bases, with 14 bases separating them. Germline lookup yields CDR1 MNHNS and CDR2 SASEGT. CDR3 sequence: CASRDPPPAYEQYF. The CDR3 bases are TGTGCCAGCAGAGACCCCCCACCTGCCTACGAGCAGTACTTC.

The chain uses TRBV20-1 and TRBJ1-1; D not resolved. V was cut by 4 bases and J by 0 bases, with 9 bases left in between. The CDR3 length is 13 residues. Looked up from germline, CDR1 is DFQATT and CDR2 is SNEGSKA (reference sequence). The CDR3 spells CSAKEGVNTEAFF. Written as DNA, the CDR3 is TGCAGTGCTAAAGAAGGAGTGAACACTGAAGCTTTCTTT.

This rearrangement joins TRBV5-4 to TRBJ2-4; possibly TRBD2 for D (5 bases). There are 14 residues in the CDR3. Trimming stripped 1 base from V and 9 bases from J, with 14 bases between. Germline V CDR1 and CDR2: SGHNT, YYREEE (reference sequence). The CDR3: CASSLWVEGGIQYF. As DNA, the CDR3 is TGTGCCAGCAGCTTGTGGGTTGAGGGCGGCATTCAGTACTTC.

The rearrangement uses TRBV6-6 and TRBJ2-6; no clear D gene. This CDR3 is built from 17 residues. Germline lookup yields CDR1 MNHNY and CDR2 SVGAGI (reference sequence). Trimming took off 7 bases at V and 0 bases at J, with 16 bases between the two ends. The CDR3 region is CASKFHPATSGANVLTF. CDR3 coding DNA: TGTGCCAGCAAATTTCACCCGGCTACCTCTGGGGCCAACGTCCTGACTTTC.